This note documents a single T cell receptor (beta chain) sequence. TCRdb redid the calling of the 5' RACE reads with MiXCR, one entry per CDR3 protein. The profile shows just under 550,000 distinct CDR3 sequences, 20% of them singletons. The data were taken from a study of T-cell memory formation after mild COVID-19. The CDR3 is 14 amino acids. The V and J ends lost 7 bases and 2 bases respectively, with 14 bases between them. Germline CDR1 is MNHEY and CDR2 is SVGAGI. The sequence came from an adult woman who had mild COVID-19 (a few samples of this study predate the infection). Cell type and time point are not known. The specimen was PBMCs or a T cell subset sorted from them (not recorded which). The chain joins TRBV6-5 to TRBJ1-2; no definite D call. The DNA of the CDR3 is TGTGCCAGCAAGATCGATGGAAAGAACTATGGCTACACCTTC. As protein: CASKIDGKNYGYTF.